One sample yielded the 20 T cell receptor beta chains listed below, sequenced in a study of T cell repertoires in cytomegalovirus infection. TCRdb re-called the reads with MiXCR, one entry per CDR3 protein. The repertoire consists of 800,000 to 950,000 distinct CDR3 sequences, with over 25% occurring once and the leading ten covering under 15%. Antigens for these TCRs are unknown. Material: cultured CD8+ T cells from PBMCs, obtained from culture after CMV antigen stimulation. The receptors shown here come from a human donor in good health (CMV status not recorded). Some clones in this sample may be carry-over from other donors' samples.

This clonotype was observed at least ten times. J is TRBJ1-2 and V is TRBV11-1; a possible D gene is TRBD1 (6 bases). V was trimmed by 10 bases and J by 2 bases, leaving 20 bases between them. This CDR3 comprises 15 residues. Germline lookup yields CDR1 SGHAT and CDR2 FQDESV (reference sequence). For the CDR3, the DNA is TGTGCCACATTCAGGTTGACAGGTGACAACTATGGCTACACCTTC. Translating it yields CATFRLTGDNYGYTF.

The rearrangement uses TRBV5-1 and TRBJ2-5; 7 bases are shared with TRBD1. Germline CDR1 is SGHRS and CDR2 is YFSETQ. The CDR3 is made up of 14 amino acids. The trim removed 3 bases at V and 1 base at J, leaving 3 bases unmatched. Written as DNA, the CDR3 is TGCGCCAGCAGCTACCGACAGGGCCAAGAGACCCAGTACTTC. It specifies CASSYRQGQETQYF.

This chain uses TRBV6-2 or TRBV6-3 with TRBJ2-7; D might be TRBD1 (6 bases). The CDR3 consists of 15 residues. The V gene's germline CDR1 is MNHEY and CDR2 SVGEGT. Trimming removed 0 bases at V and 2 bases at J, with 11 bases between. The CDR3 loop is CASSYSTDRAYEQYV. The CDR3 nucleotides are TGTGCCAGCAGTTACTCCACGGACAGAGCCTACGAGCAGTACGTC.

This clonotype was found many times. The chain couples TRBV11-3 to TRBJ1-1; the match to TRBD1 covers 7 bases. The CDR3 has 15 amino acids. The germline V gene has CDR1 SGHNT and CDR2 YENEEA. V lost 4 bases and J lost 0; bases outside the gene matches: 5. The CDR3 reads CASSSRTGMNTEAFF. The CDR3 region has the DNA TGTGCCAGCAGCTCCAGGACAGGAATGAACACTGAAGCTTTCTTT. The whole variable domain, remainder taken from reference TRBV11-3 and TRBJ1-1, is EAGVVQSPRYKIIEKKQPVAFWCNPISGHNTLYWYLQNLGQGPELLIRYENEEAVDDSQLPKDRFSAERLKGVDSTLKIQPAELGDSAVYLCASSSRTGMNTEAFFGQGTRLTVV.

In this sample, this clonotype turned up many times. The V and J genes are TRBV7-6 and TRBJ2-5, with TRBD1 matching over 9 bases. The V and J ends lost 5 bases and 1 base, in that order; junction bases with no gene match: 11. This CDR3 contains 17 residues. Germline CDR1 and CDR2: SGHVS and FNYEAQ. Here the CDR3 DNA reads TGTGCCAGCAGCCTGAGATTGGACAGGGGTCTCCAAGAGACCCAGTACTTC. Amino acid sequence: CASSLRLDRGLQETQYF.

The rearrangement uses TRBV3-1 and TRBJ1-1; no reliable D call. Per the germline V gene, CDR1 is LGHDT and CDR2 is YNNKEL (reference sequence). This CDR3 has 13 amino acids. The germline V and J ends were trimmed by 7 bases and 4 bases, with 13 bases remaining between them. The CDR3 DNA is TGTGCCAGCAAATTGGACGAGGGCACTGAAGCTTTCTTT. Amino acid sequence: CASKLDEGTEAFF.

This clonotype was recorded many times. The V and J genes are TRBV10-3 and TRBJ1-1; the D gene is possibly TRBD1 (5 bases). Trimming took off 3 bases at V and 4 bases at J, with 12 bases between the two ends. The germline gives CDR1 ENHRY, CDR2 SYGVKD. The CDR3 length is 14 residues. The CDR3 region is CAISDPGGSTEAFF. CDR3 nucleotides: TGTGCCATCAGTGACCCCGGGGGGAGCACTGAAGCTTTCTTT.

The chain combines TRBV20-1 with TRBJ1-1; D is uncertain. The V end was cut by 7 bases, the J end by 1 base, with 16 bases between. CDR1 is DFQATT, CDR2 SNEGSKA, per germline (reference sequence). CDR3 length equals 14 residues. CDR3 region: CSVPNTAKNTEAFF. The CDR3 coding sequence is TGCAGTGTTCCCAATACAGCGAAGAACACTGAAGCTTTCTTT.

The table lists this clonotype with a few counts. The V gene is TRBV11-2, the J gene TRBJ2-7; 7 bases fit TRBD2. V was pared by 0 bases and J by 5 bases, with 19 bases of the junction left unmatched. The V gene's germline CDR1 is SGHAT and CDR2 FQNNGV. CDR3 length equals 19 residues. The CDR3 nucleotides are TGTGCCAGCAGCTTAGAGGAAGTCAGGAGTCCGGGGGGTCCGCACGAGCAGTACTTC. The encoded protein is CASSLEEVRSPGGPHEQYF.

This clonotype was detected a few times. The chain carries TRBV7-9 and TRBJ1-5, with D perhaps matching TRBD1 (6 bases). Trimming cost V 4 bases and J 3 bases, with 19 bases left between them. The CDR3 length is 17 residues. CDR1 and CDR2 from the germline V gene are SEHNR and FQNEAQ (reference sequence). CDR3 DNA: TGTGCCAGCAGCTCGGGGGCGCTGGGGGCTTCCAATCAGCCCCAGCATTTT. This encodes CASSSGALGASNQPQHF.

This clonotype came up a few times. This chain uses TRBV4-3 with TRBJ2-1; a possible D gene is TRBD1 (5 bases). From germline, CDR1 is LGHNA and CDR2 YSLEER. The CDR3 totals 16 residues. With 0 bases removed from V and 3 bases from J, the gap between germline ends came to 12 bases. The CDR3 DNA reads as TGCGCCAGCAGCCAAGAGAGGTCAGGGCACTACAATGAGCAGTTCTTC. Translating gives CASSQERSGHYNEQFF.

This clonotype was seen many times. The chain joins TRBV7-8 to TRBJ1-4; unclear D gene. V lost 5 bases to trimming and J lost 5 bases, with 18 bases between them. The CDR3 loop spans 16 amino acids. Germline CDR1 is SGHVS and CDR2 is FQNEAQ. The CDR3 here is CASSLREPGPNEKLFF. The CDR3 DNA reads TGTGCCAGCAGCCTCCGGGAGCCCGGCCCGAATGAAAAACTGTTTTTT.

The chain carries TRBV4-3 and TRBJ2-2; D may be TRBD1 or TRBD2 (5 bases each). The CDR3 loop spans 16 amino acids. The V end was cut by 4 bases, the J end by 7 bases, with 19 bases between. CDR1 is LGHNA and CDR2 is YSLEER in the germline V gene. CDR3 amino acids: CASSLRDLALGGELFF. The CDR3 DNA follows: TGCGCCAGCAGCCTCCGGGACCTAGCATTGGGCGGGGAGCTGTTTTTT.

This clonotype was seen repeatedly, ten times or more. The chain couples TRBV5-4 to TRBJ2-1, with TRBD2 matching 12 bases. Trimming removed 0 bases from V and 4 bases from J; junction bases left unmatched: 2. Per germline, CDR1 SGHNT and CDR2 YYREEE (reference sequence). The CDR3 is 16 amino acids. The CDR3 loop is CASSLGTSGVYNEQFF. Here the CDR3 DNA reads TGTGCCAGCAGCTTGGGGACTAGCGGGGTGTACAATGAGCAGTTCTTC.

V usage is TRBV6-8 and J usage is TRBJ1-1; no firm D call. Germline lookup yields CDR1 MNHGY and CDR2 SAAAGT. Deletions cut 1 base from V and 7 bases from J, with 10 bases between. This CDR3 is built from 13 residues. The CDR3 here is CASSYLDGNEAFF. CDR3 nucleotide sequence: TGTGCCAGCAGTTACTTGGACGGAAATGAAGCTTTCTTT.

This sequence joins TRBV5-1 and TRBJ2-4; tentative D call: TRBD1 (6 bases). V dropped 0 bases and J dropped 0 bases, with 10 bases sitting between them. The CDR3 loop spans 16 amino acids. Germline CDR1 reads SGHRS; CDR2 reads YFSETQ. In DNA, the CDR3 is TGCGCCAGCAGCTTGGAGGGGGTTCTAGCCAAAAACATTCAGTACTTC. It codes for CASSLEGVLAKNIQYF.

V and J are TRBV6-1 and TRBJ2-3, with unresolved D. The ends were cut back, 1 base at V and 1 base at J, with 9 bases in the middle. This CDR3 has 15 residues. Germline CDR1 is MNHNS and CDR2 is SASEGT. In DNA, the CDR3 is TGTGCCAGCAGTGAAGACGGCCGTCGCACAGATACGCAGTATTTT. This translates into CASSEDGRRTDTQYF.

The chain uses TRBV9 and TRBJ1-2, with 7 bases lining up with TRBD1. The CDR3 covers 14 residues. The germline CDR1 and CDR2 sequences are SGDLS and YYNGEE. V lost 3 bases to trimming and J lost 2 bases; unmatched junction nucleotides: 4. The CDR3 DNA is TGTGCCAGCAGCGGACCAGGGGGGAACTATGGCTACACCTTC. Translated: CASSGPGGNYGYTF.

This clonotype came up many times. The chain employs TRBV7-2 and TRBJ1-3; D call uncertain. Germline CDR1 SGHTA, CDR2 FQGNSA. This CDR3 spans 14 amino acids. Trimming pared 1 base from V and 0 bases from J, leaving 4 bases between. CDR3 residues: CASSLDSSGNTIYF. CDR3 nucleotides: TGTGCCAGCAGCTTAGATAGCTCTGGAAACACCATATATTTT.

This clonotype was observed a handful of times. This chain uses TRBV7-6 with TRBJ2-3; 11 nucleotides match TRBD2. The CDR3 contains 15 residues. CDR1 and CDR2 (germline): SGHVS, FNYEAQ. The V gene end was trimmed by 6 bases and the J gene end by 7 bases; junction bases not matched to a gene: 9. As DNA, the CDR3 is TGTGCCAGCAGTTCAATAGCGGGGGGGAATCATACGCAGTATTTT. Residues: CASSSIAGGNHTQYF.